This TCR beta chain was identified in a study of blood T cell repertoires in COVID-19 (dated by TCRdb to 2018 to 2020). About the investigation overall: Samples covering the acute and convalescent phases of COVID-19 were provided by collaborators in the United States, Italy and Spain. The material from the prospective study consisted of cDNA or gDNA derived from T cells, B-cell-depleted T cells, or PBMCs. The repertoires were made available in a free public database intended to serve as a resource for research on the immune response to SARS-CoV-2. The samples were drawn from two sources: the first 160 participants of the ongoing ImmuneRACE study, and 950 to 1,500 subjects contributed by 6 global collaborators. The dataset comprised deeply sampled blood TCRbeta repertoires from subjects exposed to, actively infected with, or recovered from COVID-19. Sample metadata almost always included a de-identified subject ID, COVID-19 status, age in years and sex. Where available, HLA class I and class II types were taken from metadata supplied by the sample provider and were not determined by assay-based typing. The full study reports these points: The amount of clinical and demographic metadata varied by source and participant and was provided uncurated.

TCRbeta CDR3 regions were amplified from genomic DNA using the immunoSEQ Assay, a bias-controlled multiplex PCR. Processing in the source paper ran as follows. The number of nucleated cells in each sample was estimated by amplification of reference gene primers within the assay. Sequence reads were collapsed and filtered to measure the absolute abundance of every unique TCRbeta CDR3 rearrangement. For each sample, productive Simpson clonality was calculated by taking the square root of Simpson's diversity index across productive rearrangements. This is the immuneACCESS table as TCRdb keeps it, with only in-frame sequences that have V and J called. A part of the clones is gone; compared with another copy, unresolved V genes explain less than half, and the rest is unexplained. V and J calls and clone size are as listed in that table; D and trimming were resolved from the DNA. The sample table lists tens of thousands of clones, 83% of them with a count of one. The top ten hold roughly 10% of the sample.

One collaborating source in Seattle enrolled patients while the patients were actively infected and followed the patients over time throughout the course of disease. Each collaborating institution followed its own protocols to collect whole blood in K2EDTA tubes. For TCRbeta analysis, collaborators shipped samples as frozen whole blood, isolated PBMCs, or DNA extracted from either of those sample types. Its CDR3 holds 15 amino acids, cysteine through phenylalanine. This entry keeps only the CDR3 DNA: 45 bases, framed from base 1. A distance of 8 bases separates the germline ends of V and J, which lose 0 bases and 2 bases respectively. CDR1 is given as MNHNY and CDR2 as SVGAGI, both from the germline V gene (reference sequence). On this clone itself: The specificity of this receptor is unknown. Qualities for individual bases were not recorded, and no much larger clone is one base off.

Specimen: peripheral blood. The chain employs TRBV6-6 and TRBJ2-1; TRBD1 is a weak D gene call, 6 bases matching. The TCR sequence derives from a man in his fifties or sixties with COVID-19, enrolled during active disease. The CDR3 reads as follows: CASSYSGTTYNEQFF. The DNA sequence is given as TGTGCCAGCAGTTACTCAGGGACAACCTACAATGAGCAGTTCTTC.